This T cell receptor (beta chain) was sequenced for a study of identical twins. Study-wide findings and caveats: Whereas memory repertoires showed no such difference, abundant cord blood beta clonotypes carried fewer insertions.

CDR1 is LGHNA, CDR2 YNFKEQ, per germline. V lost 0 bases and J lost 7, with 2 bases in between. This CDR3 spans 11 amino acids. Details on this clonotype: Its antigen is not known. With a much larger clone just one base away, this may be a read error.

One entry per CDR3 protein results from TCRdb running MiXCR on the 5' RACE reads. The sample carries 700,000 or so distinct CDR3 sequences, about 9.4% recorded once. These data were also filed under a second study, of yellow fever vaccine responses in identical twins.

The sample taken for sequencing was PBMCs. The sequence came from a woman aged 18-29 years in good health. The genes are TRBV4-2 and TRBJ2-3; D gene ambiguous. This CDR3 reads CASSQDNTQYF. Here the CDR3 DNA reads TGTGCCAGCAGCCAAGATAATACGCAGTATTTT.